The clone carrying this T cell receptor (beta chain) has at least ten counts. This sample was included in a study of T cells after yellow fever vaccination. The V and J ends lost 1 base and 6 bases respectively, with 11 bases between them. The CDR3 length is 14 residues. CDR1 and CDR2 (germline): LGHNA, YSLEER. TCRdb reprocessed the 5' RACE reads with MiXCR, giving one entry per CDR3 protein. The sample holds tens of thousands of distinct CDR3 sequences, approximately 6.5% seen once. The chain uses TRBV4-3 and TRBJ2-3; a weak D match, TRBD2 (5 bases). This sequence was found in a man aged 30 to 39 who received the YFV17D yellow fever vaccine. Source: PBMCs, either bulk or a sorted T-cell subset (CD4+, CD8+, memory, or dextramer-sorted; not recorded which), taken on the day of the yellow fever booster vaccination. This CDR3 reads CASSQVGVADTQYF. The CDR3 bases are TGCGCCAGCAGCCAAGTCGGGGTAGCGGATACGCAGTATTTT.